The 32 T cell receptor beta chains given below trace back to one sample, sequenced in a study of T cell changes during pregnancy in multiple sclerosis. Sequencing was performed with immunoSEQ multiplex PCR; in TCRdb, only in-frame clones are kept and a portion is missing. The sample holds approximately 66,000 clones; around nine tenths are singletons and the top ten take approximately 5.7%. The sample here was CD8+ T cells from peripheral blood mononuclear cells, taken before pregnancy. These receptors originate from a female donor with multiple sclerosis, enrolled in a pregnancy study.

V is TRBV27 and J is TRBJ2-2; D gene uncertain. Trimming took off 8 bases at V and 7 bases at J, with 14 bases between the two ends. CDR1 is MNHEY and CDR2 is SMNVEV in the germline V gene (reference sequence). The CDR3 is 13 amino acids. In DNA form, the CDR3 reads TGTGCCAGCGGTTCTACCTCTGTCGGGGAGCTGTTTTTT. As protein: CASGSTSVGELFF.

V gene TRBV4-2 combines with J gene TRBJ2-5, with 7 bases aligning to TRBD2. The junction had 6 bases not matched to a gene; V was cut back by 4 bases and J by 4 bases. Germline loops: CDR1 LGHNA, CDR2 YNFKEQ. The CDR3 totals 14 residues. The CDR3 DNA is TGTGCCAGCAGCCCTTCGCCGGGGGGAGAGACCCAGTACTTC. This encodes CASSPSPGGETQYF.

V is TRBV6-1 and J is TRBJ2-2; D not certain. In germline, CDR1 is MNHNS, CDR2 SASEGT. The ends were cut back, 5 bases at V and 7 bases at J, with 5 bases in the middle. The CDR3 covers 11 residues. In DNA, the CDR3 is TGTGCCAGCAGTCTAAACGGGGAGCTGTTTTTT. Translating gives CASSLNGELFF.

The chain carries TRBV7-9 and TRBJ1-5; 7 bases map to TRBD1. The CDR3 sequence is 13 residues long. The J segment lost 11 bases and the V segment lost 1 base, leaving 5 bases of the junction unmatched. Germline assignment: CDR1 SEHNR and CDR2 FQNEAQ (reference sequence). As DNA, the CDR3 is TGTGCCAGCAGCTTAGACAGGGGAGCGTCCCAGCATTTT. The encoded protein is CASSLDRGASQHF.

The J gene is TRBJ1-1, the V gene TRBV6-6; perhaps TRBD1 as D (6 bases). The germline V and J ends were trimmed by 5 bases and 2 bases, with 12 bases remaining between them. Germline CDR1 is MNHNY and CDR2 is SVGAGI (reference sequence). This CDR3 contains 14 residues. In DNA, the CDR3 is TGTGCCAGCAGTCTTCAGGGGATTAACACTGAAGCTTTCTTT. The encoded protein is CASSLQGINTEAFF.

The chain links TRBV13 to TRBJ2-7; 8 bases agree with TRBD1. CDR1 and CDR2 from the germline V gene are PRHDT and FYEKMQ (reference sequence). V was pared by 0 bases and J by 3 bases, with 4 bases of the junction left unmatched. The CDR3 runs 15 residues. CDR3 in amino acids: CASSLGRTGYYEQYF. The CDR3 DNA reads TGTGCCAGCAGCTTAGGGAGGACAGGGTACTACGAGCAGTACTTC.

This chain uses TRBV6-1 with TRBJ2-1, with 8 bases matching TRBD2. There are 15 residues in the CDR3. Germline CDR1 is MNHNS and CDR2 is SASEGT. With 3 bases clipped from V and 7 bases from J, the junction kept 8 bases outside the gene matches. The CDR3 DNA follows: TGTGCCAGCAGTGACCAAGCCGGGACTAGTAATGAGCAGTTCTTC. It yields the protein CASSDQAGTSNEQFF.

V is TRBV4-1 and J is TRBJ2-5; D not certain. Germline V gene sequence: CDR1 MGHRA, CDR2 YSYEKL. The CDR3 length is 14 residues. The ends were cut back, 4 bases at V and 4 bases at J, with 13 bases in the middle. In DNA form, the CDR3 reads TGCGCCAGCAGCCTAAGACATTTTAGAGAGACCCAGTACTTC. As protein: CASSLRHFRETQYF.

The genes are TRBV2 and TRBJ2-1; 9 nucleotides match TRBD1. This CDR3 region has 15 residues. V shed 4 bases and J 7 bases; nucleotides not matched to a gene: 8. Looked up from germline, CDR1 is SNHLY and CDR2 is FYNNEI. Written as DNA, the CDR3 is TGTGCCAGCAGTGGCCCGGGACAGGGAGGGAATGAGCAGTTCTTC. This sequence encodes CASSGPGQGGNEQFF.

This clone came up once. The chain is built from TRBV6-5 and TRBJ1-1; maybe TRBD1 (5 bases). CDR1 and CDR2 (germline): MNHEY, SVGAGI. The CDR3 loop spans 15 amino acids. Trimming removed 3 bases at V and 0 bases at J, with 11 bases between. CDR3 in amino acids: CASSYYRGMNTEAFF. The CDR3 nucleotides read TGTGCCAGCAGTTATTATCGGGGGATGAACACTGAAGCTTTCTTT.

The chain combines TRBV19 with TRBJ2-1; D is uncertain. The CDR3 totals 14 residues. The V end was cut by 1 base, the J end by 3 bases, with 7 bases between. The V gene's germline CDR1 is LNHDA and CDR2 SQIVND (reference sequence). The DNA of the CDR3 is TGTGCCAGTAGTATAGGGTCTATCTACAATGAGCAGTTCTTC. Its protein product is CASSIGSIYNEQFF.

The V call is TRBV4-1, the J call TRBJ2-2; D perhaps matches TRBD2 (5 bases). The ends were cut back, 4 bases at V and 4 bases at J, with 13 bases in the middle. This CDR3 contains 15 residues. Germline CDR1 is MGHRA and CDR2 is YSYEKL. The CDR3 nucleotides are TGCGCCAGCAGCCCCAGCCCGGAGGTCACCGGGGAGCTGTTTTTT. It translates to CASSPSPEVTGELFF.

Comments on this clone: The identical CDR3 is also encoded by other nucleotide sequences in the sample. In DNA, the CDR3 is TGTGCCAGCTCGGGCTCTGGGGCCAACGTCCTGACTTTC. As protein: CASSGSGANVLTF. This rearrangement joins TRBV27 to TRBJ2-6, with D unresolved. Germline assignment: CDR1 MNHEY and CDR2 SMNVEV (reference sequence). The CDR3 totals 13 residues. V was cut by 8 bases and J by 0 bases, with 5 bases left in between.

V usage is TRBV5-1 and J usage is TRBJ2-7; D is perhaps TRBD1 (6 bases). Germline V gene sequence: CDR1 SGHRS, CDR2 YFSETQ. Trimming stripped 4 bases from V and 7 bases from J, with 21 bases between. The length of the CDR3 is 15 residues. The CDR3 nucleotides read TGCGCCAGCAGCCTAGGGACATCGGGGATGAGAGAGCAGTACTTC. Its protein is CASSLGTSGMREQYF.

This chain uses TRBV2 with TRBJ2-3, with D maybe TRBD2 (5 bases). The CDR3 is made up of 16 amino acids. Germline V gene data show CDR1 as SNHLY and CDR2 as FYNNEI. V was shortened by 1 base and J by 0 bases, with 11 bases between the two germline ends. The CDR3 DNA reads TGTGCCAGCAGTGAAGGAGCGGACCCTAGCACAGATACGCAGTATTTT. Its translation: CASSEGADPSTDTQYF.

This clone is a singleton in its sample. This chain joins TRBV27 and TRBJ1-1; possibly TRBD1 for D (5 bases). With 4 bases removed from V and 1 base from J, the gap between germline ends came to 10 bases. The CDR3 contains 14 residues. Germline V gene lookup returns CDR1 MNHEY and CDR2 SMNVEV (reference sequence). CDR3 sequence (DNA): TGTGCCAGCAGTTGGACGGGGGGGAACACTGAAGCTTTCTTT. Its translation is CASSWTGGNTEAFF.

The DNA of the CDR3 is TGTGCCAGCAGTTATGGCAGGGGTTACGAGCAGTACTTC. It specifies CASSYGRGYEQYF. The V call is TRBV6-6, the J call TRBJ2-7; possible D gene TRBD1, 6 bases. V lost 3 bases, J lost 4 bases, and 10 bases lay in between. The germline V gene has CDR1 MNHNY and CDR2 SVGAGI (reference sequence). The CDR3 totals 13 residues.

The sample holds a few counts of this clone. J is TRBJ1-5 and V is TRBV6-6; D gene uncertain. Trimming left V 7 bases short and J 6 bases short, with 13 bases between. The CDR3 totals 13 residues. CDR1 is MNHNY, CDR2 SVGAGI, per germline (reference sequence). CDR3 bases: TGTGCCAGCATTGAGGGAGGTAGTCAGCCCCAGCATTTT. This sequence encodes CASIEGGSQPQHF.

V gene TRBV6-5 combines with J gene TRBJ1-2; D might be TRBD1 (6 bases). The V end lost 5 bases, the J end lost 4 bases, and 11 bases lay between the germline ends. Germline CDR1 reads MNHEY; CDR2 reads SVGAGI. The CDR3 sequence is 13 residues long. Here the CDR3 DNA reads TGTGCCAGCAGTCCGGACAGTCCCTATGGCTACACCTTC. Translated: CASSPDSPYGYTF.

The chain is built from TRBV19 and TRBJ1-1; weak D call: TRBD1 (6 bases). In germline, CDR1 is LNHDA, CDR2 SQIVND (reference sequence). CDR3 length: 12 amino acids. Trimming cost V 10 bases and J 10 bases, with 19 bases left between them. Here the CDR3 reads CATQQGALGAFF. Here the CDR3 DNA reads TGTGCCACCCAACAGGGAGCGCTTGGAGCTTTCTTT.

The J gene is TRBJ1-2, the V gene TRBV27; TRBD1 agrees at 7 bases. Germline CDR1 reads MNHEY; CDR2 reads SMNVEV (reference sequence). The CDR3 spans 15 residues. Trimming removed 2 bases from V and 4 bases from J; junction bases left unmatched: 7. The CDR3 loop is CASSLGSGTVYGYTF. Here the CDR3 DNA reads TGTGCCAGCAGTTTAGGCTCAGGGACAGTCTATGGCTACACCTTC.

The chain uses TRBV5-4 and TRBJ2-7, with D possibly TRBD2 on 6 matching bases. CDR3 length: 12 amino acids. V lost 2 bases and J lost 5, with 8 bases in between. Per germline, CDR1 SGHNT and CDR2 YYREEE (reference sequence). The CDR3 bases are TGTGCCAGCAGCTTCGGGAGCCACGAGCAGTACTTC. It translates to CASSFGSHEQYF.

The rearrangement uses TRBV5-1 and TRBJ1-4; 11 bases fit TRBD1. The J segment lost 2 bases and the V segment lost 4 bases, leaving 7 bases of the junction unmatched. The length of the CDR3 is 17 residues. Germline CDR1 reads SGHRS; CDR2 reads YFSETQ. The CDR3 loop is CASSDGTGGLTNEKLFF. The DNA of the CDR3 is TGCGCCAGCAGCGATGGGACAGGGGGTCTGACTAATGAAAAACTGTTTTTT.

This clone was recorded once. The V gene is TRBV5-4, the J gene TRBJ1-1; possibly TRBD1 for D (5 bases). Deletions cut 2 bases from V and 1 base from J, with 12 bases between. There are 15 residues in the CDR3. The germline V gene has CDR1 SGHNT and CDR2 YYREEE (reference sequence). CDR3 DNA sequence: TGTGCCAGCAGCTTTCAGGGCGGCCCGAACACTGAAGCTTTCTTT. Translating gives CASSFQGGPNTEAFF.

This clone occurred once. The chain has TRBV7-6 and TRBJ2-7; D possibly corresponds to TRBD1 (5 bases). Germline loops: CDR1 SGHVS, CDR2 FNYEAQ. V was trimmed by 0 bases and J by 4 bases, leaving 7 bases between them. The CDR3 is 13 amino acids. CDR3 residues: CASSLATDYEQYF. CDR3 sequence (DNA): TGTGCCAGCAGCTTAGCGACAGATTACGAGCAGTACTTC. The whole variable domain, remainder taken from reference TRBV7-6 and TRBJ2-7, is GAGVSQSPRYKVTKRGQDVALRCDPISGHVSLYWYRQALGQGPEFLTYFNYEAQQDKSGLPNDRFSAERPEGSISTLTIQRTEQRDSAMYRCASSLATDYEQYFGPGTRLTVT.

This chain links TRBV9 with TRBJ2-7, with D uncertain. Trimming took off 0 bases at V and 4 bases at J, with 17 bases between the two ends. The CDR3 is 16 amino acids. Germline V gene data show CDR1 as SGDLS and CDR2 as YYNGEE. CDR3: CASSVAESTPPYEQYF. The CDR3, as DNA: TGTGCCAGCAGCGTAGCTGAGAGCACTCCCCCTTACGAGCAGTACTTC.

CDR3 sequence (DNA): TGCGCCAGCAGGGGGGACGGGGAGGGTGGGGCCAACGTCCTGACTTTC. It encodes CASRGDGEGGANVLTF. The chain has TRBV10-2 and TRBJ2-6; 7 bases align to TRBD2. CDR3 length: 16 residues. V lost 6 bases to trimming and J lost 3 bases; unmatched junction nucleotides: 8. Germline V gives CDR1 WSHSY, CDR2 SAAADI.

The CDR3 region is CASSAGTNYEQYF. The CDR3 bases are TGTGCCAGCAGTGCCGGGACTAACTACGAGCAGTACTTC. The chain combines TRBV9 with TRBJ2-7; 7 positions agree with TRBD2. CDR3 size: 13 residues. Germline CDR1 and CDR2: SGDLS and YYNGEE. Trimming took 5 bases from V and 3 from J; bases not matched to a gene: 5.

V gene TRBV6-5 combines with J gene TRBJ2-1; TRBD2 matches 10 bases. Germline values: CDR1 MNHEY, CDR2 SVGAGI. Losses at the gene ends were 4 bases for V and 9 bases for J; bases not matched to a gene: 12. The CDR3 covers 16 residues. This CDR3 is CASSWLAGATPGEQFF. The CDR3 DNA reads TGTGCCAGCAGTTGGCTAGCGGGGGCCACACCGGGTGAGCAGTTCTTC.

The rearrangement joins TRBV15 to TRBJ2-1, with 8 bases lining up with TRBD2. Germline loops: CDR1 LNHNV, CDR2 YYDKDF (reference sequence). The V segment lost 3 bases and the J segment 7 bases; nucleotides outside the gene matches: 8. The CDR3 runs to 15 residues. This CDR3 is CATSSDGGAWNEQFF. CDR3 nucleotides: TGTGCCACCAGCAGTGACGGGGGGGCCTGGAATGAGCAGTTCTTC.

The chain recombines TRBV5-8 with TRBJ2-1; the D gene is possibly TRBD1 (6 bases). V lost 1 base and J 8 bases, leaving 13 bases between the germline ends. Germline V lookup: CDR1 SGHTS, CDR2 YDEGEE. The CDR3 is 14 amino acids. CDR3 in DNA: TGTGCCAGCAGCTTGCCCGGACAGTATGATGAGCAGTTCTTC. Its translation: CASSLPGQYDEQFF.

J is TRBJ1-4 and V is TRBV6-5; no reliable D call. CDR3 size: 14 residues. Per germline, CDR1 MNHEY and CDR2 SVGAGI. Trimming cost V 0 bases and J 7 bases, with 9 bases left between them. This CDR3 is CASSYSRPSEKLFF. Written as DNA, the CDR3 is TGTGCCAGCAGTTACTCCAGGCCGTCTGAAAAACTGTTTTTT.